These 15 T cell receptor beta chains were all obtained from the same sample, sequenced in a study of blood T cells in healthy people across ages. A J-beta primer mix and a sample-barcoded 5' primer were used in a second PCR of roughly 7 to 12 cycles. One entry per CDR3 protein, called by TCRdb with MiXCR from the 5' RACE reads. The sample carries some 790,000 distinct CDR3 sequences, about 30% recorded once. The source material was blood. These receptors originate from a woman of 80 years or more in good health.

This chain uses TRBV7-9 with TRBJ1-5, with D uncertain. The V and J ends lost 1 base and 5 bases respectively, with 15 bases between them. Germline V lookup: CDR1 SEHNR, CDR2 FQNEAQ (reference sequence). The CDR3 has 16 residues. The CDR3 loop is CASSLGSGSADQPQHF. The CDR3 DNA follows: TGTGCCAGCAGCTTAGGCTCCGGAAGCGCCGATCAGCCCCAGCATTTT.

This clonotype showed up many times. V usage is TRBV5-6 and J usage is TRBJ2-5; 9 nucleotides match TRBD1. From germline, CDR1 is SGHDT and CDR2 YYEEEE. The CDR3 runs to 17 residues. V lost 1 base to trimming and J lost 0 bases; unmatched junction nucleotides: 7. The CDR3, as DNA: TGTGCCAGCAGCTTGTCCGGGACAGGGATGTACCAAGAGACCCAGTACTTC. Translation: CASSLSGTGMYQETQYF.

This clonotype showed up many times. The V call is TRBV11-2, the J call TRBJ2-1; D gene uncertain. Trimming took 5 bases from V and 0 from J, leaving 11 bases between them. The CDR3 runs 15 residues. The germline CDR1 and CDR2 sequences are SGHAT and FQNNGV. The DNA for the CDR3 is TGTGCCAGCAGCAAGACCGGATTCTCCTACAATGAGCAGTTCTTC. Protein: CASSKTGFSYNEQFF.

The J gene is TRBJ2-7, the V gene TRBV4-1; D is unresolved. V was shortened by 3 bases and J by 2 bases, with 14 bases between the two germline ends. Germline values: CDR1 MGHRA, CDR2 YSYEKL. CDR3 length: 15 amino acids. The chain's CDR3 is CASSQFRVGAYEQYF. The CDR3 DNA reads TGCGCCAGCAGCCAGTTCCGAGTTGGGGCCTACGAGCAGTACTTC.

This clonotype appeared many times. This chain connects TRBV5-1 to TRBJ2-3; tentative D call: TRBD1 (6 bases). Trimming cost V 0 bases and J 1 base, with 9 bases left between them. Germline CDR1 and CDR2: SGHRS and YFSETQ. This CDR3 has 15 amino acids. CDR3 loop: CASSLDRARTDTQYF. CDR3 DNA sequence: TGCGCCAGCAGCTTGGACAGGGCCCGCACAGATACGCAGTATTTT. Full variable domain (missing parts from reference TRBV5-1 and TRBJ2-3): KAGVTQTPRYLIKTRGQQVTLSCSPISGHRSVSWYQQTPGQGLQFLFEYFSETQRNKGNFPGRFSGRQFSNSRSEMNVSTLELGDSALYLCASSLDRARTDTQYFGPGTRLTVL.

This clonotype was seen a few times. V is TRBV6-1 and J is TRBJ2-4; 11 nucleotides align to TRBD2. The J call may be incorrect, as the DNA end agrees better with TRBJ2-7. The CDR3 covers 20 residues. The germline CDR1 and CDR2 sequences are MNHNS and SASEGT. Written as DNA, the CDR3 is TGTGCCAGCAGTGATGGCCGGGCCTCGGGTAGCGGGGGGGCGTTTCACGAGCAGTACTTC. This translates into CASSDGRASGSGGAFHEQYF.

This clonotype has ten or more counts. This chain uses TRBV4-2 with TRBJ1-2; TRBD1 aligns across 8 bases. The CDR3 spans 16 residues. V shed 2 bases, J shed 8 bases, and the junction held 13 bases outside the gene matches. Germline V lookup: CDR1 LGHNA, CDR2 YNFKEQ. CDR3 region: CASSQTIQGDVRGYTF. In DNA form, the CDR3 reads TGTGCCAGCAGCCAAACTATACAGGGGGACGTTAGGGGCTACACCTTC.

This chain joins TRBV10-3 and TRBJ1-1; D not certain. The CDR3 runs to 13 residues. The V end was cut by 6 bases, the J end by 4 bases, with 12 bases between. Germline loops: CDR1 ENHRY, CDR2 SYGVKD. CDR3 loop: CAISPGLGTEAFF. In DNA, the CDR3 is TGTGCCATCAGCCCCGGGTTGGGCACTGAAGCTTTCTTT.

This clonotype was counted many times. The chain uses TRBV15 and TRBJ2-1, with 10 nucleotides matching TRBD2. V gave up 1 base and J gave up 7 bases; unmatched junction bases: 4. Germline V gene data show CDR1 as LNHNV and CDR2 as YYDKDF (reference sequence). This CDR3 spans 15 amino acids. The chain's CDR3 is CATSRASGGWNEQFF. CDR3 bases: TGTGCCACCAGCAGAGCTAGCGGGGGTTGGAATGAGCAGTTCTTC.

In this sample, this clonotype turned up many times. Its ends do not fully match the called genes, so a read error is possible. The chain recombines TRBV7-2 with TRBJ2-1, with TRBD1 matching over 8 bases. The CDR3 covers 15 residues. Germline V gene sequence: CDR1 SGHTA, CDR2 FQGNSA. This chain's CDR3 is CASRLDRGSYNEQFF. The CDR3 DNA is TGTGCCAGCAGATTAGACAGGGGCAGTTACAATGAGCAGTTCTTC. Based on the CDR3 plus reference TRBV7-2 and TRBJ2-1, the full variable domain is GAGVSQSPSNKVTEKGKDVELRCDPISGHTALYWYRQSLGQGLEFLIYFQGNSAPDKSGLPSDRFSAERTGGSVSTLTIQRTQQEDSAVYLCASRLDRGSYNEQFFGPGTRLTVL.

This clonotype showed up many times. This chain links TRBV5-1 with TRBJ2-1; D tentatively reads TRBD1 or TRBD2 (7 bases each). CDR1 is SGHRS, CDR2 YFSETQ, per germline. The CDR3 is 15 amino acids. Trimming shortened V by 3 bases and J by 6 bases, and 16 bases separated the two germline ends. CDR3 bases: TGCGCCAGCAGCTCCCAGGGAGGGGGCCTCAATGAGCAGTTCTTC. As protein: CASSSQGGGLNEQFF.

V usage is TRBV3-1 and J usage is TRBJ2-2; 8 bases are shared with TRBD2. Trimming cost V 6 bases and J 4 bases; bases outside gene matches: 4. The CDR3 is 14 amino acids. Germline V gene data show CDR1 as LGHDT and CDR2 as YNNKEL (reference sequence). In DNA, the CDR3 is TGTGCCAGCAGACGTAGCGGGGTCACCGGGGAGCTGTTTTTT. Translating it yields CASRRSGVTGELFF.

This clonotype appeared many times. V usage is TRBV11-2 and J usage is TRBJ1-2; no clear D gene. Germline values: CDR1 SGHAT, CDR2 FQNNGV. CDR3 length equals 15 residues. Trimming took 4 bases from V and 0 from J, leaving 12 bases between them. CDR3 nucleotide sequence: TGTGCCAGCAGCTCAAACAGCTTTACTAACTATGGCTACACCTTC. Its protein is CASSSNSFTNYGYTF.

This clonotype appeared once. A much larger clone differs from this one at a single base, so this may be a read error. This sequence joins TRBV9 and TRBJ2-1; no clear D. This CDR3 has 15 amino acids. Germline-derived CDR1 and CDR2 are SGDLS and YYNGEE. CDR3 nucleotides: TGTGCCAGCAACGTAGTTCCGGGCAACTACAATGAGCAGTTCTTC. Translation: CASNVVPGNYNEQFF.

As regards this clonotype: A much larger clone lies a single base off, so this may be a read error. This chain joins TRBV25-1 and TRBJ2-5; 7 nucleotides line up with TRBD1. CDR1 and CDR2 (germline): MGHDK, SYGVNS. CDR3 length: 15 residues. V was clipped by 6 bases and J by 11 bases; unmatched bases: 18. The CDR3 loop reads CASRQTGAFGNEQYF. For the CDR3, the DNA is TGTGCCAGCAGACAAACAGGGGCCTTCGGCAATGAGCAGTACTTC.